These T cell receptor beta chains were read from a single sample in a study of T cell repertoires in cytomegalovirus infection. TCRdb independently ran MiXCR on the reads; one entry per CDR3 protein. The sample includes fewer than 350,000 distinct CDR3 sequences, 9.5% of them seen just once. The specimen sequenced was PBMCs. The receptors shown here come from a human donor in good health (CMV status not recorded). Some clones in this sample may be carry-over from other donors' samples. Each CDR3 is given with its conserved first and last residue. A D gene is named only where the DNA matches it firmly. Size values are once, few and many counts, or a class for expanded clones, and some rows have none.

TRBJ2-1 | 13 | many | TRBV7-2 | - | CASSSQSYNEQFF | TGTGCCAGCAGCTCCCAATCATACAATGAGCAGTTCTTC
TRBJ1-2 | 15 | - | TRBV7-2 | - | CASSLDAGANYGYTF | TGTGCCAGCAGCTTAGACGCGGGAGCTAACTATGGCTACACCTTC
TRBJ2-3 | 15 | - | TRBV6-2/TRBV6-3 | TRBD1 | CASTMGQGSTDTQYF | TGTGCCAGCACCATGGGACAGGGGTCCACAGATACGCAGTATTTT
TRBJ1-1 | 16 | - | TRBV6-6 | TRBD1 | CASSHGTGSGGTEAFF | TGTGCCAGCAGCCACGGGACAGGGAGTGGGGGCACTGAAGCTTTCTTT
TRBJ1-6 | 18 | - | TRBV7-2 | - | CASSLQPGRGYYRSPLHF | TGTGCCAGCAGCTTACAGCCGGGACGGGGGTATTATAGGTCACCCCTCCACTTT
TRBJ2-5 | 15 | few | TRBV12-3/TRBV12-4 | TRBD2 | CASSFRTSGEETQYF | TGTGCCAGCAGTTTTAGGACTAGCGGGGAAGAGACCCAGTACTTC
TRBJ2-6 | 16 | - | TRBV20-1 | - | CSASILGVGGANVLTF | TGCAGTGCTAGTATCCTTGGTGTTGGTGGGGCCAACGTCCTGACTTTC
TRBJ2-3 | 15 | many | TRBV7-2 | - | CASSLRHGGTDTQYF | TGTGCCAGCAGCTTGCGTCACGGCGGCACAGATACGCAGTATTTT
TRBJ2-6 | 18 | many | TRBV7-4 | - | CASSLIFKGGSGANVLTF | TGTGCCAGCAGCTTAATTTTCAAGGGAGGTTCTGGGGCCAACGTCCTGACTTTC
TRBJ2-7 | 15 | few | TRBV27 | - | CASSLSQGGTYEQYF | TGTGCCAGCAGTTTATCGCAGGGAGGAACCTACGAGCAGTACTTC
TRBJ2-1 | 14 | - | TRBV7-2 | - | CASSLAPEVNEQFF | TGTGCCAGCAGCTTAGCCCCGGAGGTTAATGAGCAGTTCTTC
TRBJ2-7 | 13 | - | TRBV7-2 | - | CASSYRLDYEQYF | TGTGCCAGCAGCTACAGACTCGACTACGAGCAGTACTTC
TRBJ1-5 | 16 | many | TRBV11-2 | - | CASSLGKDRGYQPQHF | TGTGCCAGCAGCTTAGGCAAGGACCGCGGATATCAGCCCCAGCATTTT
TRBJ1-1 | 14 | many | TRBV7-2 | - | CASSFTAANTEAFF | TGTGCCAGCAGCTTTACGGCGGCTAACACTGAAGCTTTCTTT
TRBJ2-1 | 16 | many | TRBV7-2 | - | CASSLGSGSSYNEQFF | TGTGCCAGCAGCTTAGGTAGCGGCAGCTCCTACAATGAGCAGTTCTTC
TRBJ2-1 | 15 | few | TRBV20-1 | TRBD2 | CSASTGLAGGNEQFF | TGCAGTGCTAGCACGGGACTAGCGGGGGGGAATGAGCAGTTCTTC
TRBJ2-3 | 16 | few | TRBV4-3 | - | CASRKTLQKSTDTQYF | TGCGCCAGCAGGAAGACTCTTCAGAAATCCACAGATACGCAGTATTTT
TRBJ1-5 | 15 | few | TRBV28 | - | CASSLPARSNQPQHF | TGTGCCAGCAGTTTACCCGCTCGGAGCAATCAGCCCCAGCATTTT
TRBJ1-2 | 14 | many | TRBV11-2 | TRBD1 | CASTPTGVNYGYTF | TGTGCCAGCACCCCGACAGGGGTTAACTATGGCTACACCTTC
TRBJ1-1 | 14 | - | TRBV7-6 | - | CASQKGGFNTEAFF | TGTGCCAGCCAGAAAGGGGGATTTAACACTGAAGCTTTCTTT
TRBJ1-1 | 14 | few | TRBV7-9 | - | CASRRGVGDTEAFF | TGTGCCAGCCGAAGGGGGGTAGGGGACACTGAAGCTTTCTTT
TRBJ2-7 | 16 | few | TRBV28 | TRBD1 | CASSLSTGGKIYEQYF | TGTGCCAGCAGTCTATCTACAGGGGGTAAGATTTACGAGCAGTACTTC
TRBJ1-4 | 13 | many | TRBV7-2 | - | CASSPNGNEKLFF | TGTGCCAGCAGCCCAAATGGGAATGAAAAACTGTTTTTT
TRBJ2-2 | 12 | - | TRBV6-2/TRBV6-3 | - | CASSYPTGELFF | TGTGCCAGCAGTTATCCAACCGGGGAGCTGTTTTTT
TRBJ2-7 | 15 | many | TRBV7-2 | TRBD2 | CASSLVAGGEDEQYF | TGTGCCAGCAGCTTAGTTGCGGGAGGTGAGGACGAGCAGTACTTC
TRBJ2-5 | 14 | many | TRBV5-5 | - | CASRPGVSQETQYF | TGTGCCAGCAGGCCTGGGGTCAGTCAAGAGACCCAGTACTTC
TRBJ2-2 | 15 | - | TRBV7-3 | - | CASSLLGRGIGELFF | TGTGCCAGCAGCTTATTAGGCAGGGGTATCGGGGAGCTGTTTTTT
TRBJ2-5 | 14 | few | TRBV12-3/TRBV12-4 | - | CASIPGGQQETQYF | TGTGCCAGCATCCCCGGCGGGCAACAAGAGACCCAGTACTTC
TRBJ1-6 | 15 | few | TRBV4-2 | - | CASSQVPSANSPLHF | TGTGCCAGCAGCCAAGTGCCTTCAGCTAATTCACCCCTCCACTTT
TRBJ1-1 | 18 | few | TRBV6-5 | - | CASSPYAFRGGAGTEAFF | TGTGCCAGCAGCCCTTACGCCTTTCGGGGTGGGGCCGGCACTGAAGCTTTCTTT
TRBJ2-1 | 15 | few | TRBV20-1 | TRBD2 | CSAGRLAGVLNEQFF | TGCAGTGCTGGGAGACTAGCGGGAGTTCTGAATGAGCAGTTCTTC
TRBJ2-1 | 13 | few | TRBV4-3 | - | CASSQEYYNEQFF | TGCGCCAGCAGCCAAGAATACTACAATGAGCAGTTCTTC
TRBJ2-7 | 13 | many | TRBV11-2 | - | CASSLGEATEQYF | TGTGCCAGCAGCTTAGGAGAGGCCACGGAGCAGTACTTC
TRBJ1-1 | 15 | many | TRBV19 | - | CASISWGGSRTEAFF | TGTGCCAGTATTTCCTGGGGGGGAAGTCGCACTGAAGCTTTCTTT
TRBJ1-2 | 13 | many | TRBV12-3/TRBV12-4 | TRBD1 | CASSRDRVNGYTF | TGTGCCAGCAGCCGGGACAGGGTGAATGGCTACACCTTC
TRBJ1-2 | 14 | few | TRBV28 | - | CASSLFLEGYGYTF | TGTGCCAGCAGTTTATTTCTGGAAGGCTATGGCTACACCTTC
TRBJ2-3 | 15 | many | TRBV20-1 | TRBD2 | CSARDHSGSADTQYF | TGCAGTGCTAGAGACCATAGCGGGAGCGCAGATACGCAGTATTTT
TRBJ2-1 | 15 | - | TRBV19 | TRBD2 | CASSIELAGRREQFF | TGTGCCAGTAGTATAGAACTAGCGGGGAGGCGGGAGCAGTTCTTC
TRBJ2-5 | 12 | - | TRBV20-1 | TRBD1 | CSSDRGRETQYF | TGCAGTTCTGACAGGGGGCGGGAGACCCAGTACTTC
TRBJ2-1 | 12 | few | TRBV20-1 | - | CSAPSGRNEQFF | TGCAGTGCCCCGTCGGGCAGAAATGAGCAGTTCTTC
TRBJ2-6 | 15 | few | TRBV19 | - | CASSLISSGANVLTF | TGTGCCAGTAGCCTCATTTCCTCTGGGGCCAACGTCCTGACTTTC
TRBJ1-1 | 12 | - | TRBV7-9 | - | CASSIAGNEAFF | TGTGCCAGCAGTATAGCGGGGAACGAAGCTTTCTTT
TRBJ1-5 | 11 | - | TRBV2 | - | CASGGGEPQHF | TGTGCCAGCGGGGGGGGGGAGCCCCAGCATTTT
TRBJ1-2 | 14 | few | TRBV2 | - | CASSLQGHPSGYTF | TGTGCCAGCAGTCTGCAAGGGCACCCTAGTGGCTACACCTTC
TRBJ1-4 | 14 | many | TRBV7-2 | - | CASSLDWDDEKLFF | TGTGCCAGCAGCTTAGACTGGGATGATGAAAAACTGTTTTTT
TRBJ2-5 | 16 | - | TRBV29-1 | - | CSGGPRRAYSGETQYF | TGCAGCGGCGGTCCTAGGAGGGCCTACTCTGGTGAGACCCAGTACTTC
TRBJ2-7 | 16 | - | TRBV7-4 | TRBD2 | CASSSGTSGRRYEQYF | TGTGCCAGCAGCTCTGGGACTAGCGGGAGGCGGTACGAGCAGTACTTC
TRBJ1-1 | 14 | many | TRBV7-8 | - | CASSLGAKITEAFF | TGTGCCAGCAGCTTAGGAGCGAAGATCACTGAAGCTTTCTTT
TRBJ1-4 | 14 | many | TRBV7-8 | TRBD1 | CASSPSGGNEKLFF | TGTGCCAGCAGCCCCTCAGGGGGAAATGAAAAACTGTTTTTT
TRBJ2-1 | 15 | - | TRBV12-3/TRBV12-4 | - | CASSLIERIYNEQFF | TGTGCCAGCAGTTTAATAGAGCGGATATACAATGAGCAGTTCTTC